A selection of T cell receptor beta chains follows, all from one sample in a study of Tregs in tolerant kidney transplant recipients. Profiled with immunoSEQ multiplex PCR; TCRdb holds only in-frame clones, not every one. Seen here are about 18,000 clones, 75% to 85% observed once, and the top ten hold 2% to 3%. The source material was Tregs from blood. The receptors shown here come from a human donor in good health. Each CDR3 is given with its conserved first and last residue. Fields, in order: D gene, J gene, V gene, clone size, CDR3 DNA, CDR3 protein. D genes are given only for firm matches. The listing skips clone size in some rows; elsewhere it reads once, few, many or a size class.

TRBD1,TRBJ2-2,TRBV19,medium-sized,TGTGCCAGTAGTCGCAGGGGGCGCGGCGGGGAGCTGTTTTTT,CASSRRGRGGELFF
NA,TRBJ1-6,TRBV7-9,NA,TGTGCCAGCGGGCGCGACGCTGGTTCACCCCTCCACTTT,CASGRDAGSPLHF
TRBD2,TRBJ2-3,TRBV4-2,NA,TGTGCCAGCAGCCAAGATTGGGGGGGCCGGGTTACTAGCGGGAGGGCAGATACGCAGTATTTT,CASSQDWGGRVTSGRADTQYF
TRBD1,TRBJ2-7,TRBV2,NA,TGTGCCAGCTACTGGGGACAGGGACCCGGCGAGCAGTACTTC,CASYWGQGPGEQYF
NA,TRBJ1-5,TRBV6-5,few,TGTGCCAGCAGTCGAACCTTAGGCCCCCAGCATTTT,CASSRTLGPQHF
TRBD1,TRBJ1-1,TRBV10-2,few,TGCGCCAGCACGTCGGGACAGGGCAATATACGAACAAGGGAAGCTTTCTTT,CASTSGQGNIRTREAFF
NA,TRBJ2-1,TRBV7-3,NA,TGTGCCAGCAGCCAATCTGGTAGCGGCTACAATGAGCAGTTCTTC,CASSQSGSGYNEQFF
NA,TRBJ2-1,TRBV4-1,NA,TGCGCCAGCAGCCAAGGCGAGGGAGCGGGCCACCCCTCCTACAATGAGCAGTTCTTC,CASSQGEGAGHPSYNEQFF
NA,TRBJ2-7,TRBV4-2,once,TGTGCCAGCAGCCAAGATCTCAGGACCTACGAGCAGTACTTC,CASSQDLRTYEQYF
NA,TRBJ2-3,TRBV7-9,NA,TGTGCCAGCAGGCGAGAAACAGATACGCAGTATTTT,CASRRETDTQYF
NA,TRBJ1-1,TRBV10-3,once,TGTGCCATCAGTGAGTCGACTCGGATGAACACTGAAGCTTTCTTT,CAISESTRMNTEAFF
TRBD2,TRBJ2-7,TRBV5-4,NA,TGTGCCAGCAGCTTGGCCGACCGGGAGGGGGGCGAGCAGTACTTC,CASSLADREGGEQYF
NA,TRBJ1-1,TRBV5-1,NA,TGCGCCAGCACCTATGGTCCGGCGAACACTGAAGCTTTCTTT,CASTYGPANTEAFF
TRBD2,TRBJ2-7,TRBV28,NA,TGTGCCAGCAGTTTATCGGGTTTAGCGGGGAGTAGGAACGAGCAGTACTTC,CASSLSGLAGSRNEQYF
TRBD2,TRBJ2-1,TRBV5-6,NA,TGTGCCAGCAGGACGACCGGACTAGCGGGAGCGGTTGAGCAGTTCTTC,CASRTTGLAGAVEQFF
NA,TRBJ2-3,TRBV28,NA,TGTGCCAGCAGTTTGGCCGGGTCTAGCACAGATACGCAGTATTTT,CASSLAGSSTDTQYF
NA,TRBJ2-3,TRBV6-6,NA,TGTGCCTCACGGGGGCCCCCAGGAGATACGCAGTATTTT,CASRGPPGDTQYF
TRBD1,TRBJ2-5,TRBV2,NA,TGTGCCAGCGGCAGGGGGTGGGAAGAGACCCAGTACTTC,CASGRGWEETQYF
NA,TRBJ1-1,TRBV4-2,once,TGTGCCAGCAGCCAAGAAGTAGGGGGTACTGAAGCTTTCTTT,CASSQEVGGTEAFF
TRBD2,TRBJ2-5,TRBV5-4,NA,TGTGCCAGCAGCCGACGACTAGCGGGGGGGGGAGAGACCCAGTACTTC,CASSRRLAGGGETQYF
NA,TRBJ1-2,TRBV21-1,NA,TGTGCCAGCAGCAAAGAAGGGCGGGGGGAAGGCTATGGCTACACCTTC,CASSKEGRGEGYGYTF
TRBD2,TRBJ2-2,TRBV5-4,once,TGTGCCAGCAGCTCCCCACTAGCGGGAGTTGACACCGGGGAGCTGTTTTTT,CASSSPLAGVDTGELFF
TRBD2,TRBJ2-2,TRBV5-1,once,TGCGCCAGCGCTCAAGCGGGAGGCACCCCCGGGGAGCTGTTTTTT,CASAQAGGTPGELFF
NA,TRBJ1-1,TRBV19,NA,TGTGCCAGTAGCCCGGGGACACCGAACACTGAAGCTTTCTTT,CASSPGTPNTEAFF
NA,TRBJ2-7,TRBV10-3,NA,TGTGCCATCAGTGAGAAAGGGCTTGCCTACGAGCAGTACTTC,CAISEKGLAYEQYF
TRBD1,TRBJ1-5,TRBV18,NA,TGTGCCAGCTCACGGGACAGTAATAGCAATCAGCCCCAGCATTTT,CASSRDSNSNQPQHF
NA,TRBJ1-2,TRBV19,NA,TGTGCCAGTAGTATTCGGGCAGCCTTTAACTATGGCTACACCTTC,CASSIRAAFNYGYTF
NA,TRBJ2-7,TRBV19,once,TGTGCCAGTAGTTCCTCGGGGCGCTACGAGCAGTACTTC,CASSSSGRYEQYF
TRBD2,TRBJ2-3,TRBV19,NA,TGTGCCAGTAGTGTCGCGGGAGGGAGTGTGAATACGCAGTATTTT,CASSVAGGSVNTQYF
NA,TRBJ1-3,TRBV11-2,NA,TGTGCCAGCAGCTTACAGGGGCTTAGGGTGAACACCATATATTTT,CASSLQGLRVNTIYF
NA,TRBJ2-2,TRBV6-5,NA,TGTGCCAGCAGTTCGACCACAGCCGGGGAGCTGTTTTTT,CASSSTTAGELFF
NA,TRBJ2-2,TRBV4-1,NA,TGCGCCAGCAGCCAAAATCAGGGTAACACCGGGGAGCTGTTTTTT,CASSQNQGNTGELFF
NA,TRBJ1-1,TRBV5-5,once,TGTGCCAGCAACTGGGAGGGTAAAAACACTGAAGCTTTCTTT,CASNWEGKNTEAFF
NA,TRBJ1-3,TRBV25-1,NA,TGTGCCAGCAGTGCCGTTACCTGGGGCTCTGGAAACACCATATATTTT,CASSAVTWGSGNTIYF
TRBD1,TRBJ1-1,TRBV19,once,TGTGCCAGTAGTATTGGGCAGGGGGCCGGAATACGCACTGAAGCTTTCTTT,CASSIGQGAGIRTEAFF
TRBD1,TRBJ1-2,TRBV27,NA,TGTGCCAGCAGACGGACAGGGGACGGCTACACCTTC,CASRRTGDGYTF
NA,TRBJ2-5,TRBV20-1,NA,TGCAGTGCTAAGGGGAGAGAGACCCAGTACTTC,CSAKGRETQYF
TRBD1,TRBJ1-2,TRBV7-3,NA,TGTGCCAGCAGCTTCCGGGACAGGGACTCCCTGTCCCGCTACACCTTC,CASSFRDRDSLSRYTF
NA,TRBJ1-2,TRBV2,NA,TGTGCCAGCAGTGCGGACCCGTACTATGGCTACACCTTC,CASSADPYYGYTF
TRBD1,TRBJ1-1,TRBV12-5,NA,TGTGCTAGTGGGAATCGACAGGGTTGGAACACTGAAGCTTTCTTT,CASGNRQGWNTEAFF
NA,TRBJ2-3,TRBV30,NA,TGTGCCTGGAGCGACCGGTTAGATACGCAGTATTTT,CAWSDRLDTQYF
NA,TRBJ2-7,TRBV9,NA,TGTGCCAGCAGCGTAGGTCTCGCCTCAGATTACGAGCAGTACTTC,CASSVGLASDYEQYF
NA,TRBJ2-5,TRBV7-2,NA,TGTGCCAGCAGCTTCAGGGGGGGCGTAGAGACCCAGTACTTC,CASSFRGGVETQYF
NA,TRBJ1-6,TRBV15,NA,TGTGCCACCGCACAGCCCAATTCACCCCTCCACTTT,CATAQPNSPLHF
TRBD2,TRBJ2-1,TRBV7-2,NA,TGTGCCAGCAGCTCGCAGAGCGGGAGCTCCTACAATGAGCAGTTCTTC,CASSSQSGSSYNEQFF